The 30 T cell receptor beta chains listed next were all sequenced from one sample in a study of T cell responses to AZD1222 COVID-19 vaccine. Measured with immunoSEQ multiplex PCR; TCRdb has only the in-frame clones, and not every one. Counted here are 70,000 to 90,000 clones, around 87% occurring once; the ten biggest clones make up less than 20%. Sequenced material: peripheral blood, taken 28 days after the second AZD1222 dose. The receptor source for this set is an adult who received the AZD1222 COVID-19 vaccine.

The chain has TRBV10-1 and TRBJ2-7; D unresolved. Germline V lookup: CDR1 WNHNN, CDR2 SYGVQD (reference sequence). The CDR3 contains 15 residues. Trimming removed 0 bases from V and 5 bases from J, with 14 bases in between. CDR3 region: CASSESGGLPDEQYF. The CDR3 DNA reads TGCGCCAGCAGTGAGTCGGGTGGCCTCCCTGACGAGCAGTACTTC.

This clone was seen just once. The chain uses TRBV27 and TRBJ1-5, with D tentatively TRBD1 (5 bases). The CDR3 runs to 13 residues. Germline V gives CDR1 MNHEY, CDR2 SMNVEV (reference sequence). V lost 2 bases and J 10 bases, leaving 12 bases between the germline ends. The CDR3 protein is CASSLMGHGPQHF. The CDR3 DNA is TGTGCCAGCAGTTTAATGGGGCACGGTCCCCAGCATTTT.

The chain is built from TRBV6-2 or TRBV6-3 and TRBJ2-5; a possible D gene is TRBD1 (5 bases). Germline V gene data show CDR1 as MNHEY and CDR2 as SVGEGT. The CDR3 extends over 15 amino acids. V was cut by 0 bases and J by 5 bases, with 13 bases left in between. CDR3 in amino acids: CASSYSLVRVETQYF. The CDR3 DNA reads TGTGCCAGCAGTTACTCCCTCGTCAGGGTCGAGACCCAGTACTTC.

This clone was seen once. The chain employs TRBV30 and TRBJ2-3; 7 bases are shared with TRBD1. This CDR3 is 15 amino acids long. Germline V gives CDR1 GTSNPN, CDR2 SVGIG (reference sequence). The DNA of the CDR3 is TGTGCGTATCAACCGGGACAGCTAATCACAGATACGCAGTATTTT. This translates into CAYQPGQLITDTQYF.

A single count supports this clone. J is TRBJ1-3 and V is TRBV18, with a possible D match to TRBD1 (5 bases). V lost 1 base, J lost 4 bases, and 11 bases lay in between. The V gene's germline CDR1 is KGHSH and CDR2 LQKENI. The CDR3 extends over 15 amino acids. CDR3 DNA sequence: TGTGCCAGCTCACCACAACCAGGGCACGGAAACACCATATATTTT. This encodes CASSPQPGHGNTIYF.

The chain combines TRBV29-1 with TRBJ2-1, with D hard to call. Between the trimmed V and J ends, which lost 7 bases and 7 bases, there was a span of 17 bases. The CDR3 loop spans 13 amino acids. Germline CDR1 and CDR2: SQVTM and ANQGSEA. CDR3 DNA sequence: TGCAGCGGGAAACAAGGGATAAGTAATGAGCAGTTCTTC. This codes for CSGKQGISNEQFF.

This clone appeared a single time. The chain joins TRBV19 to TRBJ1-2; D is unresolved. There are 15 residues in the CDR3. Trimming pared 6 bases from V and 1 base from J, leaving 15 bases between. Germline V lookup: CDR1 LNHDA, CDR2 SQIVND (reference sequence). In nucleotides, the CDR3 is TGTGCCAGTAGCTCTGGAGGTTGGGGTAACTATGGCTACACCTTC. It encodes CASSSGGWGNYGYTF.

CDR3: CASSLGTHQPQHF. CDR3 DNA sequence: TGCGCCAGCAGCTTAGGGACGCATCAGCCCCAGCATTTT. This rearrangement joins TRBV5-1 to TRBJ1-5, with D maybe TRBD1 (5 bases). V gave up 2 bases and J gave up 5 bases, with 8 bases separating them. This CDR3 is 13 amino acids long. Germline lookup yields CDR1 SGHRS and CDR2 YFSETQ.

The chain combines TRBV7-9 with TRBJ1-4, with TRBD1 identical over 9 bases. V shed 1 base, J shed 10 bases, and the junction held 7 bases outside the gene matches. The V gene's germline CDR1 is SEHNR and CDR2 FQNEAQ (reference sequence). The CDR3 consists of 15 residues. The CDR3 DNA reads as TGTGCCAGCAGCTTAGTTGGGACAGGGAGGGGAAAACTGTTTTTT. Translation: CASSLVGTGRGKLFF.

This clone was found a few times. The chain links TRBV30 to TRBJ1-4; possibly TRBD1 for D (6 bases). V lost 8 bases, J lost 7 bases, and 11 bases lay in between. The V gene's germline CDR1 is GTSNPN and CDR2 SVGIG (reference sequence). This CDR3 has 11 amino acids. The CDR3 DNA reads TGTGCCGGGGGGACATTTGAAAAACTGTTTTTT. This sequence encodes CAGGTFEKLFF.

The chain has TRBV10-1 and TRBJ1-2, with no clear D. V was clipped by 5 bases and J by 13 bases, with 38 bases between them. The germline CDR1 and CDR2 sequences are WNHNN and SYGVQD (reference sequence). CDR3 length: 19 residues. The CDR3: CASSKFGKVRVLLTMAITF. The CDR3 DNA reads as TGCGCCAGCAGTAAATTTGGGAAGGTACGAGTTCTTTTAACTATGGCTATCACCTTC.

The genes are TRBV29-1 and TRBJ1-1; weak D call: TRBD1 (5 bases). V was shortened by 7 bases and J by 10 bases, with 13 bases between the two germline ends. This CDR3 contains 10 residues. Germline-derived CDR1 and CDR2 are SQVTM and ANQGSEA. The CDR3 is CSAWEGRAFF. DNA of the CDR3: TGCAGCGCCTGGGAGGGGCGAGCTTTCTTT.

J is TRBJ2-7 and V is TRBV19, with D possibly TRBD1 on 5 matching bases. This CDR3 region has 14 residues. The germline V gene has CDR1 LNHDA and CDR2 SQIVND (reference sequence). V was trimmed by 2 bases and J by 4 bases, leaving 12 bases between them. This chain's CDR3 is CASSITRDRYEQYF. The CDR3 coding sequence is TGTGCCAGTAGTATAACCAGGGATAGATACGAGCAGTACTTC.

The gene calls are TRBV30 and TRBJ1-2; D uncertain. This CDR3 has 11 amino acids. V lost 5 bases to trimming and J lost 2 bases, with 6 bases between them. The germline gives CDR1 GTSNPN, CDR2 SVGIG (reference sequence). For the CDR3, the DNA is TGTGCCTGGGCCCTCAACTATGGCTACACCTTC. Protein: CAWALNYGYTF.

The chain carries TRBV2 and TRBJ1-5; the match to TRBD1 covers 8 bases. The V gene end was trimmed by 8 bases and the J gene end by 2 bases; junction bases not matched to a gene: 8. The length of the CDR3 is 15 residues. The germline gives CDR1 SNHLY, CDR2 FYNNEI. CDR3 coding DNA: TGTGCCAGCCGATCCGGACAGGGAGGCAATCAGCCCCAGCATTTT. Translated: CASRSGQGGNQPQHF. Using reference TRBV2 and TRBJ1-5 for the parts outside the CDR3, the full variable domain is EPEVTQTPSHQVTQMGQEVILRCVPISNHLYFYWYRQILGQKVEFLVSFYNNEISEKSEIFDDQFSVERPDGSNFTLKIRSTKLEDSAMYFCASRSGQGGNQPQHFGDGTRLSIL.

The chain uses TRBV6-2 or TRBV6-3 and TRBJ2-3, with D perhaps matching TRBD2 (7 bases). The CDR3 extends over 15 amino acids. Germline V gene lookup returns CDR1 MNHEY and CDR2 SVGEGT. V was clipped by 6 bases and J by 4 bases, with 17 bases between them. CDR3 in DNA: TGTGCCAGCAGCAGCTGGGGGGGGGCCGCAGATACGCAGTATTTT. This translates into CASSSWGGAADTQYF.

The chain employs TRBV7-2 and TRBJ1-6; D not resolved. In germline, CDR1 is SGHTA, CDR2 FQGNSA. The CDR3 is made up of 13 amino acids. V was pared by 5 bases and J by 7 bases, with 9 bases between. The CDR3 DNA reads as TGTGCCAGCAGCAGACAAATGAATTCACCCCTCCACTTT. Its translation is CASSRQMNSPLHF.

This chain connects TRBV2 to TRBJ2-7; D not certain. CDR3 length equals 10 residues. Germline V gene data show CDR1 as SNHLY and CDR2 as FYNNEI. Trimming removed 6 bases at V and 4 bases at J, with 4 bases between. CDR3 amino acids: CASRAYEQYF. The CDR3 nucleotides read TGTGCCAGCAGGGCTTACGAGCAGTACTTC.

The chain employs TRBV19 and TRBJ1-6, with D possibly being TRBD1 (5 bases). Per the germline V gene, CDR1 is LNHDA and CDR2 is SQIVND (reference sequence). The CDR3 runs to 14 residues. V shed 7 bases and J shed 10 bases, with 17 bases lying between them. This CDR3 is CASTRGQGYSPLHF. The CDR3 nucleotides read TGTGCCAGTACTCGAGGGCAGGGATACTCACCCCTCCACTTT. Full variable domain (outside the CDR3, taken from reference TRBV19 and TRBJ1-6): DGGITQSPKYLFRKEGQNVTLSCEQNLNHDAMYWYRQDPGQGLRLIYYSQIVNDFQKGDIAEGYSVSREKKESFPLTVTSAQKNPTAFYLCASTRGQGYSPLHFGNGTRLTVT.

This clone was seen once. The rearrangement links TRBV6-6 to TRBJ2-5; 12 positions agree with TRBD2. Germline trimming cut 4 bases from V and 4 bases from J; bases unmatched to any gene: 7. Germline CDR1 MNHNY, CDR2 SVGAGI (reference sequence). The CDR3 totals 16 residues. CDR3 region: CASSSRLAGERETQYF. The CDR3, as DNA: TGTGCCAGCAGTTCCCGACTAGCGGGGGAACGAGAGACCCAGTACTTC.

The chain combines TRBV18 with TRBJ2-3; D is ambiguous. Trimming removed 1 base at V and 5 bases at J, with 1 base between. Germline CDR1 is KGHSH and CDR2 is LQKENI. This CDR3 contains 11 residues. CDR3 in amino acids: CASSPQDTQYF. In DNA form, the CDR3 reads TGTGCCAGCTCACCACAAGATACGCAGTATTTT.

This chain links TRBV7-2 with TRBJ2-1; 7 bases fit TRBD1. J gave up 7 bases and V 3 bases, and 9 bases lay outside the gene matches. Germline CDR1 SGHTA, CDR2 FQGNSA. There are 15 residues in the CDR3. CDR3 protein: CASSLTGTQTNEQFF. The CDR3 region has the DNA TGTGCCAGCAGCTTGACAGGGACCCAGACAAATGAGCAGTTCTTC.

The rearrangement links TRBV2 to TRBJ1-6; 8 bases align to TRBD1. The CDR3 consists of 13 residues. Germline V gives CDR1 SNHLY, CDR2 FYNNEI. V was pared by 6 bases and J by 10 bases, with 5 bases of the junction left unmatched. The CDR3 sequence is CASRTDRESPLHF. Written as DNA, the CDR3 is TGTGCCAGCAGAACGGACAGGGAATCACCCCTCCACTTT.

The genes are TRBV4-2 and TRBJ2-5; possible D gene TRBD2, 5 bases. CDR3 length: 14 amino acids. The V end was cut by 0 bases, the J end by 5 bases, with 10 bases between. The germline CDR1 and CDR2 sequences are LGHNA and YNFKEQ. DNA of the CDR3: TGTGCCAGCAGCCAAGATCGGGGTCGGGAGACCCAGTACTTC. This gives the protein CASSQDRGRETQYF.

This chain uses TRBV18 with TRBJ2-7, with no clear D. The CDR3 is made up of 13 amino acids. V was cut by 1 base and J by 6 bases, with 10 bases left in between. Germline V gives CDR1 KGHSH, CDR2 LQKENI. CDR3 coding DNA: TGTGCCAGCTCACCACGTTCGGACGCCGAGCAGTACTTC. Its translation is CASSPRSDAEQYF.

V usage is TRBV11-1 and J usage is TRBJ1-1, with D unclear. The V gene lost 3 bases and the J gene lost 0 bases, with 8 bases spanning the gap. The germline gives CDR1 SGHAT, CDR2 FQDESV (reference sequence). CDR3 length: 14 residues. This chain's CDR3 is CASSFRAMNTEAFF. CDR3 DNA: TGTGCCAGCAGCTTCCGGGCAATGAACACTGAAGCTTTCTTT.

For the CDR3, the DNA is TGTGCCAGCTCACCATACCTTAGCAATCAGCCCCAGCATTTT. Amino acid sequence: CASSPYLSNQPQHF. The chain employs TRBV18 and TRBJ1-5, with unresolved D. The germline V and J ends were trimmed by 2 bases and 0 bases, with 5 bases remaining between them. This CDR3 has 14 residues. Germline values: CDR1 KGHSH, CDR2 LQKENI.

The chain carries TRBV11-2 and TRBJ1-2, with TRBD1 as a possible D gene (6 bases). V gave up 5 bases and J gave up 4 bases, with 11 bases separating them. The germline CDR1 and CDR2 sequences are SGHAT and FQNNGV. This CDR3 comprises 13 residues. Here the CDR3 DNA reads TGTGCCAGCAGCAGGGGGGGGCCCTATGGCTACACCTTC. It is translated as CASSRGGPYGYTF.

The chain couples TRBV30 to TRBJ2-6; unclear D gene. CDR3 size: 16 residues. V was shortened by 1 base and J by 1 base, with 11 bases between the two germline ends. Germline CDR1 is GTSNPN and CDR2 is SVGIG (reference sequence). CDR3 region: CAWSAVAVSGANVLTF. In DNA form, the CDR3 reads TGTGCCTGGAGTGCGGTCGCAGTTTCTGGGGCCAACGTCCTGACTTTC.

The CDR3: CASSRGGEKLFF. The CDR3 nucleotides are TGTGCCAGCTCCCGAGGGGGTGAAAAACTGTTTTTT. This chain connects TRBV18 to TRBJ1-4; tentative D call: TRBD1 (6 bases). The V end was cut by 6 bases, the J end by 7 bases, with 9 bases between. The CDR3 runs to 12 residues. CDR1 KGHSH and CDR2 LQKENI come from the germline V gene.